This T cell receptor beta chain was obtained from a study of blood T cell repertoires in COVID-19. Study overall: Samples representing acute and convalescent COVID-19 were sourced from the United States, Italy and Spain. From T cells, B-cell-depleted T cells, or PBMCs came the material, which was cDNA or gDNA.

The CDR3 consists of 14 residues. With 5 bases clipped from V and 7 bases from J, the junction kept 6 bases outside the gene matches. Germline V gene lookup returns CDR1 SGHTA and CDR2 FQGNSA. This clone came up once. In the source study's methods: Quantification of nucleated cells was approximated via reference gene primer amplification. Generated by immunoSEQ multiplex PCR, the TCRdb table keeps only in-frame clones and is missing some. D and trimming were read from the DNA, whereas the V and J calls and clone size are those reported in that table. The repertoire includes approximately 350,000 clones, over 70% of them detected once, and about 6% sits in the top ten.

The sequenced sample consisted of peripheral blood. The TCR sequence derives from a woman in her 50s with COVID-19, enrolled during active disease. The chain has TRBV7-2 and TRBJ2-1; 9 bases line up with TRBD2. The CDR3 region has the DNA TGTGCCAGCAGCGGGGGACTAGCAGTAAATGAGCAGTTCTTC. It encodes CASSGGLAVNEQFF.